The 28 T cell receptor beta chains reported below all come from one sample, sequenced in a study of PD-1 blockade in classical Hodgkin lymphoma. Time point meaning: cycle 4 day 1 (C4D1), after more than 5 weeks of nivolumab. Each patient's relapse followed autologous stem cell transplantation, and brentuximab vedotin exposure varied. The investigators isolated CD8+ T cells from thawed PBMCs using magnetic negative selection. The table came from immunoSEQ multiplex PCR; TCRdb's copy has only in-frame clones and leaves some out. The table has 15,000 to 20,000 clones, around 89% seen once; the top ten hold 4% to 5.5%. The sample consisted of CD8+ T cells from blood, taken before the fourth cycle of nivolumab. These receptors were collected from a human donor with classical Hodgkin lymphoma.

This chain links TRBV7-9 with TRBJ2-5; D gene ambiguous. V lost 1 base to trimming and J lost 9 bases, with 9 bases between them. Germline CDR1 reads SEHNR; CDR2 reads FQNEAQ (reference sequence). This CDR3 comprises 12 residues. The CDR3 is CASSLGGRPQYF. In DNA form, the CDR3 reads TGTGCCAGCAGCTTAGGCGGCAGGCCCCAGTACTTC.

The CDR3 bases are TGTGCCAGCAGCTTAGGTGAACAGGAATGGACCTACGAGCAGTACTTC. Translation gives CASSLGEQEWTYEQYF. J is TRBJ2-7 and V is TRBV7-2; possibly TRBD1 for D (5 bases). The CDR3 covers 16 residues. CDR1 and CDR2 (germline): SGHTA, FQGNSA. Deletions cut 1 base from V and 2 bases from J, with 15 bases between. The whole variable domain, remainder taken from reference TRBV7-2 and TRBJ2-7, is GAGVSQSPSNKVTEKGKDVELRCDPISGHTALYWYRQSLGQGLEFLIYFQGNSAPDKSGLPSDRFSAERTGGSVSTLTIQRTQQEDSAVYLCASSLGEQEWTYEQYFGPGTRLTVT.

V and J are TRBV19 and TRBJ1-2; 7 bases align to TRBD1. Germline CDR1 LNHDA, CDR2 SQIVND (reference sequence). Trimming at V came to 7 bases and at J to 7 bases, leaving 21 bases not matched to a gene. The CDR3 has 17 residues. The CDR3 is CASISRQGPDPGPGYTF. CDR3 nucleotides: TGTGCCAGTATTTCCCGACAGGGTCCGGACCCCGGGCCTGGCTACACCTTC.

In DNA, the CDR3 is TGTGCCAGCAGCTTAGTGGGATTCGGACTAGCTAAGGAGACCCAGTACTTC. Amino acids: CASSLVGFGLAKETQYF. The genes are TRBV11-3 and TRBJ2-5, with 8 bases fitting TRBD2. The CDR3 totals 17 residues. The V gene end was trimmed by 1 base and the J gene end by 5 bases; junction bases not matched to a gene: 12. Looked up from germline, CDR1 is SGHNT and CDR2 is YENEEA.

This chain uses TRBV27 with TRBJ2-7; TRBD1 matches 7 bases. This CDR3 is 14 amino acids long. Trimming took 5 bases from V and 0 from J; bases not matched to a gene: 4. Germline V gene data show CDR1 as MNHEY and CDR2 as SMNVEV (reference sequence). Here the CDR3 DNA reads TGTGCCAGCAGTCCCGGACAGGTCTCCTACGAGCAGTACTTC. Encoded protein: CASSPGQVSYEQYF.

This clone was seen once. The genes are TRBV27 and TRBJ1-5; no clear D gene. Germline CDR1 and CDR2: MNHEY and SMNVEV (reference sequence). There are 15 residues in the CDR3. Trimming removed 5 bases at V and 3 bases at J, with 14 bases between. CDR3 protein: CASSTQRENNQPQHF. Written as DNA, the CDR3 is TGTGCCAGCAGTACCCAACGGGAAAACAATCAGCCCCAGCATTTT.

CDR3 coding DNA: TGTGCCAGCAGCTTAATAAGTGGCTACACCTTC. This codes for CASSLISGYTF. This chain links TRBV11-2 with TRBJ1-2; D ambiguous. Trimming shortened V by 2 bases and J by 7 bases, and 5 bases separated the two germline ends. Germline assignment: CDR1 SGHAT and CDR2 FQNNGV. CDR3 length equals 11 residues.

V and J are TRBV11-2 and TRBJ1-6, with D tentatively TRBD1 (5 bases). The CDR3 is 12 amino acids. The ends were cut back, 3 bases at V and 14 bases at J, with 11 bases in the middle. The germline gives CDR1 SGHAT, CDR2 FQNNGV. This CDR3 is CASSLGGRALHF. The CDR3 DNA is TGTGCCAGCAGCTTGGGGGGACGGGCCCTCCACTTT.

This clone was seen a single time. The chain uses TRBV5-1 and TRBJ1-1; 12 nucleotides match TRBD1. CDR1 and CDR2 from the germline V gene are SGHRS and YFSETQ. The V and J ends lost 0 bases and 5 bases, in that order; junction bases with no gene match: 8. This CDR3 region has 17 residues. The CDR3 loop reads CASSLGPGQGASTEAFF. As DNA, the CDR3 is TGCGCCAGCAGCTTGGGACCGGGACAGGGGGCGAGTACTGAAGCTTTCTTT.

V usage is TRBV10-2 and J usage is TRBJ2-2; 7 positions match TRBD2. Per the germline V gene, CDR1 is WSHSY and CDR2 is SAAADI. The CDR3 length is 17 residues. Losses at the gene ends were 4 bases for V and 7 bases for J; bases not matched to a gene: 15. The CDR3: CASSGVVAGEKGGELFF. The CDR3 DNA sequence: TGCGCCAGCAGTGGAGTAGTGGCGGGAGAGAAGGGCGGGGAGCTGTTTTTT.

Regarding this clone: At one end the junction does not follow the germline gene, possibly because of a read error. This rearrangement joins TRBV27 to TRBJ2-7, with D tentatively TRBD1 or TRBD2 (6 bases each). Germline V gene data show CDR1 as MNHEY and CDR2 as SMNVEV (reference sequence). The CDR3 covers 12 residues. CDR3 loop: CASTRRGVALHF. The CDR3 DNA follows: TGTGCCAGCACCCGAAGGGGGGTGGCCCTCCACTTC.

This clone was counted once. The rearrangement uses TRBV28 and TRBJ2-7; the match to TRBD1 covers 8 bases. Germline V lookup: CDR1 MDHEN, CDR2 SYDVKM. With V trimmed by 4 bases and J by 3 bases, 17 bases remained unmatched. This CDR3 region has 18 residues. This CDR3 reads CASSSWRTGTGPVYEQYF. The CDR3 DNA reads TGTGCCAGCAGTTCATGGAGAACCGGGACAGGACCTGTCTACGAGCAGTACTTC.

The CDR3 DNA is TGTGCCAGCAGTTTACTTGGAGGGTATCAGCCCCAGCATTTT. Amino acid sequence: CASSLLGGYQPQHF. V gene TRBV27 combines with J gene TRBJ1-5; D uncertain. The CDR3 is made up of 14 amino acids. Trimming took off 2 bases at V and 5 bases at J, with 10 bases between the two ends. Germline CDR1 and CDR2: MNHEY and SMNVEV (reference sequence).

The rearrangement uses TRBV9 and TRBJ1-2; TRBD1 is a possible D gene (5 bases). Trimming removed 4 bases at V and 4 bases at J, with 29 bases between. This CDR3 contains 19 residues. The germline V gene has CDR1 SGDLS and CDR2 YYNGEE. The CDR3 sequence is CASSPFGKNPGGNAYGYTF. The CDR3 DNA follows: TGTGCCAGCAGCCCCTTTGGTAAGAATCCGGGGGGGAACGCCTATGGCTACACCTTC.

The chain carries TRBV27 and TRBJ1-1; no definite D call. CDR1 MNHEY and CDR2 SMNVEV come from the germline V gene (reference sequence). V shed 3 bases and J shed 5 bases, with 13 bases lying between them. This CDR3 is built from 14 residues. The CDR3 DNA follows: TGTGCCAGCAGTTTGAGGACTGATGGGACTGAAGCTTTCTTT. Translating gives CASSLRTDGTEAFF.

The rearrangement joins TRBV4-1 to TRBJ1-2; 7 bases map to TRBD1. Germline V gene lookup returns CDR1 MGHRA and CDR2 YSYEKL. There are 16 residues in the CDR3. After removal of 3 bases from V and 0 bases from J, the junction contained 7 bases not matched to a gene. Here the CDR3 reads CASSQYTGVANYGYTF. The CDR3 DNA is TGCGCCAGCAGCCAGTATACAGGGGTAGCTAACTATGGCTACACCTTC.

V and J are TRBV29-1 and TRBJ2-7; 8 nucleotides match TRBD2. The CDR3 totals 13 residues. Trimming removed 3 bases from V and 4 bases from J; junction bases left unmatched: 5. In germline, CDR1 is SQVTM, CDR2 ANQGSEA. The CDR3 nucleotides read TGCAGCGTTGAGAGCGGGAGTCGGTACGAGCAGTACTTC. Its protein is CSVESGSRYEQYF.

J is TRBJ2-7 and V is TRBV14, with D unresolved. Between the trimmed V and J ends, which lost 4 bases and 2 bases, there was a span of 18 bases. Germline V gives CDR1 SGHDN, CDR2 FVKESK. This CDR3 region has 16 residues. The CDR3 coding sequence is TGTGCCAGCAGCCCCCAGCCCTCCTATTTGGCCTACGAGCAGTACTTC. It specifies CASSPQPSYLAYEQYF.

This clone was counted once. V usage is TRBV10-3 and J usage is TRBJ2-3; a weak D match, TRBD2 (5 bases). CDR1 and CDR2 from the germline V gene are ENHRY and SYGVKD. V lost 0 bases and J 1 base, leaving 8 bases between the germline ends. The length of the CDR3 is 15 residues. This chain's CDR3 is CAISESWGGTDTQYF. The CDR3 coding sequence is TGTGCCATCAGTGAGTCCTGGGGAGGCACAGATACGCAGTATTTT.

V usage is TRBV5-4 and J usage is TRBJ2-1; 8 bases map to TRBD1. Germline-derived CDR1 and CDR2 are SGHNT and YYREEE (reference sequence). The CDR3 contains 15 residues. Trimming took 1 base from V and 8 from J; bases not matched to a gene: 8. In DNA form, the CDR3 reads TGTGCCAGCAGCTTGTCGAGCGCAGGGGGCGATGAGCAGTTCTTC. Translated, it gives CASSLSSAGGDEQFF.

This clone has just a few counts. The gene calls are TRBV4-2 and TRBJ1-1; the D is unclear. This CDR3 is built from 13 residues. The ends were cut back, 1 base at V and 6 bases at J, with 9 bases in the middle. Per germline, CDR1 LGHNA and CDR2 YNFKEQ. The DNA for the CDR3 is TGTGCCAGCAGCCAAGCCTCCCCGCCTGAAGCTTTCTTT. Translated: CASSQASPPEAFF.

This rearrangement joins TRBV11-2 to TRBJ1-2; no clear D. Germline V lookup: CDR1 SGHAT, CDR2 FQNNGV. The CDR3 has 14 residues. V gave up 2 bases and J gave up 6 bases, with 13 bases separating them. The DNA of the CDR3 is TGTGCCAGCAGCTTAAGAAACAGAATCAATGGCTACACCTTC. It translates to CASSLRNRINGYTF.

The chain combines TRBV20-1 with TRBJ2-1; D gene uncertain. This CDR3 has 11 amino acids. CDR1 is DFQATT and CDR2 is SNEGSKA in the germline V gene (reference sequence). Trimming pared 6 bases from V and 6 bases from J, leaving 9 bases between. The CDR3 protein is CSALFPNEQFF. The CDR3 nucleotides read TGCAGTGCCCTGTTTCCCAATGAGCAGTTCTTC.

V and J are TRBV30 and TRBJ2-2; D may be TRBD1 (6 bases). There are 13 residues in the CDR3. Germline lookup yields CDR1 GTSNPN and CDR2 SVGIG (reference sequence). V was clipped by 3 bases and J by 4 bases, with 9 bases between them. CDR3 DNA sequence: TGTGCCTGGAGCCCGGACAGCACCGGGGAGCTGTTTTTT. Its translation is CAWSPDSTGELFF.

In this sample, this clone turned up once. The gene calls are TRBV10-1 and TRBJ2-7, with D hard to call. This CDR3 has 13 amino acids. From germline, CDR1 is WNHNN and CDR2 SYGVQD (reference sequence). V was clipped by 2 bases and J by 1 base, with 6 bases between them. The CDR3, as DNA: TGCGCCAGCAGTGAGAACTGGTCCTACGAGCAGTACTTC. It translates to CASSENWSYEQYF.

This chain links TRBV5-5 with TRBJ1-3; D call uncertain. The CDR3 totals 15 residues. Germline CDR1 and CDR2: SGHKS and YYEKEE (reference sequence). V lost 0 bases and J lost 2, with 9 bases in between. CDR3 sequence (DNA): TGTGCCAGCAGCTTGGCGCCAGGTCCTGGAAACACCATATATTTT. Translated, it gives CASSLAPGPGNTIYF.

This clone was found a few times. The chain links TRBV9 to TRBJ1-1, with D hard to call. The CDR3 totals 14 residues. Trimming took off 6 bases at V and 0 bases at J, with 12 bases between the two ends. Germline V gene lookup returns CDR1 SGDLS and CDR2 YYNGEE. The CDR3 is CASTTDTMNTEAFF. CDR3 coding DNA: TGTGCCAGCACCACCGACACAATGAACACTGAAGCTTTCTTT.

The chain joins TRBV28 to TRBJ1-3; TRBD1 is a possible D gene (5 bases). The V gene lost 6 bases and the J gene lost 0 bases, with 12 bases spanning the gap. The CDR3 is 15 amino acids. CDR1 and CDR2 (germline): MDHEN, SYDVKM. CDR3 amino acids: CASRRGPNSGNTIYF. The CDR3 nucleotides read TGTGCCAGCAGGAGGGGACCGAACTCTGGAAACACCATATATTTT.